This T cell receptor (beta chain) emerged from a study of T cells after posttransplantation cyclophosphamide. CDR1 is SGHRS and CDR2 is YFSETQ in the germline V gene. The CDR3 length is 14 residues. V was trimmed by 4 bases and J by 0 bases, leaving 10 bases between them. This related bone marrow graft donor gave peripheral blood on the day of marrow donation. This clone was seen at least ten times. As yet, its antigen is unknown. Method: immunoSEQ multiplex PCR; TCRdb's copy keeps in-frame clones and lacks some. The sample presents around 39,000 clones, none singletons. Findings of the study overall: Later post-transplant blood repertoires were often dominated by donor CD8+ memory clones. Skin or GI-infiltrating T cells shared few TRB sequences with blood.

This clonotype originated in a girl aged 5-17 years in good health, CMV-negative, and a related stem cell transplant donor. The sample consisted of PBMCs. The V and J genes are TRBV5-1 and TRBJ1-1; D gene uncertain. CDR3 protein: CASSTGVLNTEAFF. The CDR3 nucleotides are TGCGCCAGCAGCACCGGAGTTTTGAACACTGAAGCTTTCTTT.